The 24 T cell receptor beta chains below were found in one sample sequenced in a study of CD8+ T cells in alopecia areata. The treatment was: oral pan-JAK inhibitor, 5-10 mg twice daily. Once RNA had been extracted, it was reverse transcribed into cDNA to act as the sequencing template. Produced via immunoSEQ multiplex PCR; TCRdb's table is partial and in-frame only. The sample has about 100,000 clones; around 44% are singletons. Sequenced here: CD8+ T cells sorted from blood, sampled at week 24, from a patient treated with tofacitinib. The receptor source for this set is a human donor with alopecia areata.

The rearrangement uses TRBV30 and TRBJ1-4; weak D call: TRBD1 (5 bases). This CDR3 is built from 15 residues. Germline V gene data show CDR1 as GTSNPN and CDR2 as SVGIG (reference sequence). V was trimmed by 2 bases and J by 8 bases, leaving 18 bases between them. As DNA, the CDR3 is TGTGCCTGGAGTCCAACAACGGAGGAGGGGGAAAAACTGTTTTTT. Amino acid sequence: CAWSPTTEEGEKLFF. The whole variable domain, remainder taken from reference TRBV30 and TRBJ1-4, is SQTIHQWPATLVQPVGSPLSLECTVEGTSNPNLYWYRQAAGRGLQLLFYSVGIGQISSEVPQNLSASRPQDRQFILSSKKLLLSDSGFYLCAWSPTTEEGEKLFFGSGTQLSVL.

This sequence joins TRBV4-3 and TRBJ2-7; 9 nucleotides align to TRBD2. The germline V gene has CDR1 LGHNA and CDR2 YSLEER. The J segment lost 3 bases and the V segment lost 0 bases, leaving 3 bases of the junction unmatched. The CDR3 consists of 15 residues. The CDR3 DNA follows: TGCGCCAGCAGCCAAGATGCGGGGGGGAACTACGAGCAGTACTTC. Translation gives CASSQDAGGNYEQYF.

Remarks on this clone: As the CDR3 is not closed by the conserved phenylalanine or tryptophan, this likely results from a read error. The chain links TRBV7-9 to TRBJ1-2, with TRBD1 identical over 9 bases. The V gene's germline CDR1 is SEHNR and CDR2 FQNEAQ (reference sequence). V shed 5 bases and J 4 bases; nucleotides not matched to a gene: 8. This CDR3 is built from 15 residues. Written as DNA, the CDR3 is TGTGCCAGCAGCCAGACAGGGGGTTCTTTCTATGGCTACACCTCC. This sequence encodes CASSQTGGSFYGYTS.

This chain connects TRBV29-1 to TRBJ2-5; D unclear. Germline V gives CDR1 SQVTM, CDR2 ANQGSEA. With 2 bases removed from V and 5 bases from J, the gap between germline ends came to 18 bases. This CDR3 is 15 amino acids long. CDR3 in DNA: TGCAGCGTTGAATCCCCGGTCGGACGACGTGAGACCCAGTACTTC. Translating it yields CSVESPVGRRETQYF.

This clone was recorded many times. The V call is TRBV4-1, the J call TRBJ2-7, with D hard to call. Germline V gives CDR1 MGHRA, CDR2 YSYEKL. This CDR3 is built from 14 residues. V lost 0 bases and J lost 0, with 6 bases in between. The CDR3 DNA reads TGCGCCAGCAGCCAAGATCAGGACTCCTACGAGCAGTACTTC. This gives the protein CASSQDQDSYEQYF.

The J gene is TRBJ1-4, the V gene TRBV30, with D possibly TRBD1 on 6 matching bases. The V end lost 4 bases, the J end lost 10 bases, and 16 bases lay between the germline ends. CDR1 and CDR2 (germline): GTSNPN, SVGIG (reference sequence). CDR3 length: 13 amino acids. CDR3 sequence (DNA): TGTGCCTGGAAATCCAGGGGCGAACGAAAACTGTTTTTT. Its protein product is CAWKSRGERKLFF.

For the CDR3, the DNA is TGCGCCAGCAGGGACAGGGGAGAAGAGACCCAGTACTTC. It yields the protein CASRDRGEETQYF. The chain joins TRBV5-1 to TRBJ2-5; 9 nucleotides align to TRBD1. This CDR3 has 13 residues. Germline assignment: CDR1 SGHRS and CDR2 YFSETQ. V lost 5 bases, J lost 3 bases, and 2 bases stayed unmatched. Filled out from reference TRBV5-1 and TRBJ2-5, the complete variable domain reads KAGVTQTPRYLIKTRGQQVTLSCSPISGHRSVSWYQQTPGQGLQFLFEYFSETQRNKGNFPGRFSGRQFSNSRSEMNVSTLELGDSALYLCASRDRGEETQYFGPGTRLLVL.

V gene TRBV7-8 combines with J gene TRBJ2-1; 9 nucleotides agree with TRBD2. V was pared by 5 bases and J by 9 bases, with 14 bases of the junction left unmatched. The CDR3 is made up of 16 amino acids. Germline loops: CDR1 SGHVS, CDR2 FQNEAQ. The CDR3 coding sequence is TGTGCCAGCAGCCCCCCGGGTAGCGGGAGTCGGGTTGAGCAGTTCTTC. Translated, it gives CASSPPGSGSRVEQFF.

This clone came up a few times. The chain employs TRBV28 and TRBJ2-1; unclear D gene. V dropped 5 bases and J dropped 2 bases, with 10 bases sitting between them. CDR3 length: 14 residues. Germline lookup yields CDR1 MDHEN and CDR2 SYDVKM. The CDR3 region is CASSRGSPYNEQFF. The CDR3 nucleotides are TGTGCCAGCAGTAGAGGAAGTCCCTACAATGAGCAGTTCTTC.

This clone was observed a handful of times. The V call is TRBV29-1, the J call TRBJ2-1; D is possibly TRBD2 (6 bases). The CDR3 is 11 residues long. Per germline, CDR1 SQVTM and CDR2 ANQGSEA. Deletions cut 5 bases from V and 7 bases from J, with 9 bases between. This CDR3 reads CSVLAGNEQFF. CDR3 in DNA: TGCAGCGTTTTGGCGGGAAATGAGCAGTTCTTC.

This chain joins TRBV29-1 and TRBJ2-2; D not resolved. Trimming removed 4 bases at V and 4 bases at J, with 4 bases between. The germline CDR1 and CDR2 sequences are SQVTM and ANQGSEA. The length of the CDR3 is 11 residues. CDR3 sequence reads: CSVGPTGELFF. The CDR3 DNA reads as TGCAGCGTTGGACCCACCGGGGAGCTGTTTTTT.

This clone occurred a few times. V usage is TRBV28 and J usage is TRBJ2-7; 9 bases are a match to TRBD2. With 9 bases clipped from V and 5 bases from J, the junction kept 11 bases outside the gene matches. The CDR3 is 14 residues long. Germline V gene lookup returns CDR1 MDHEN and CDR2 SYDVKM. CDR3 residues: CASKPPGLADEQYF. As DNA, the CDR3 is TGTGCCAGTAAGCCGCCGGGACTAGCAGACGAGCAGTACTTC.

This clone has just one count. CDR3 residues: CASSGLAETGELFF. The CDR3 bases are TGTGCCAGCAGCGGACTAGCGGAGACCGGGGAGCTGTTTTTT. The V call is TRBV6-1, the J call TRBJ2-2, with 10 bases that match TRBD2. This CDR3 region has 14 residues. J was trimmed by 5 bases and V by 6 bases; bases with no gene match: 3. CDR1 is MNHNS, CDR2 SASEGT, per germline.

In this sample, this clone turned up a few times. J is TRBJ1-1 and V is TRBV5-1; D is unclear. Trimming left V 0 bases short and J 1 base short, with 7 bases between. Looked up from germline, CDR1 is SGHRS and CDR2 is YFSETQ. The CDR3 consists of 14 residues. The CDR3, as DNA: TGCGCCAGCAGCTTGGTGGCCCCGAACACTGAAGCTTTCTTT. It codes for CASSLVAPNTEAFF.

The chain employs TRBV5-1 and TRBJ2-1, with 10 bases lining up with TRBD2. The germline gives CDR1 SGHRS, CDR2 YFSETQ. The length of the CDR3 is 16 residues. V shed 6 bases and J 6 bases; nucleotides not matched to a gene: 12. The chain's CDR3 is CASTEGLAGAGNEQFF. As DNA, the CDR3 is TGCGCCAGCACCGAGGGGCTAGCGGGAGCTGGCAATGAGCAGTTCTTC. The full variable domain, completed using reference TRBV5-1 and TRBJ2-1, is KAGVTQTPRYLIKTRGQQVTLSCSPISGHRSVSWYQQTPGQGLQFLFEYFSETQRNKGNFPGRFSGRQFSNSRSEMNVSTLELGDSALYLCASTEGLAGAGNEQFFGPGTRLTVL.

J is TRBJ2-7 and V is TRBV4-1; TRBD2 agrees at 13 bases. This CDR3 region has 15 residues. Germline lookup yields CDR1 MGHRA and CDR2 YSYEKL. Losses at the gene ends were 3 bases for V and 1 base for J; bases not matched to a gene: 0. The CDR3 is CASSQGLAGSYEQYF. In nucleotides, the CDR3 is TGCGCCAGCAGCCAGGGACTAGCGGGATCCTACGAGCAGTACTTC.

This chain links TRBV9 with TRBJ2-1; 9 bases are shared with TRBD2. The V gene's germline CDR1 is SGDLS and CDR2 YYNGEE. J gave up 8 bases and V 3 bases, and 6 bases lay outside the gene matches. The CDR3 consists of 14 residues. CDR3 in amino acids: CASSGSGSIDEQFF. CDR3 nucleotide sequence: TGTGCCAGCAGCGGTAGCGGGAGCATCGATGAGCAGTTCTTC.

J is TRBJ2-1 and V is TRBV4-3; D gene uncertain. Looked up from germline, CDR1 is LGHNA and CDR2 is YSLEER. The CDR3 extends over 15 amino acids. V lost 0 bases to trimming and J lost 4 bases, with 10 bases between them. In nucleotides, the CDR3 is TGCGCCAGCAGCCAAGAGGGTTTTAGTTACAATGAGCAGTTCTTC. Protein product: CASSQEGFSYNEQFF.

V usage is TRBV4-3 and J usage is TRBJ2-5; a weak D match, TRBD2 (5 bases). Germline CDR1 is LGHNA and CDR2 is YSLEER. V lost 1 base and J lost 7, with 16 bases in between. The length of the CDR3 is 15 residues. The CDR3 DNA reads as TGCGCCAGCAGCCAAGGAAGAGGGTTCGAGGGGACCCAGTACTTC. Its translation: CASSQGRGFEGTQYF.

The DNA of the CDR3 is TGTGCCAGCAGTCCGGGACTAACAGACACCGGGGAGCTGTTTTTT. Its translation is CASSPGLTDTGELFF. J is TRBJ2-2 and V is TRBV7-9, with TRBD2 identical over 7 bases. The CDR3 runs to 15 residues. CDR1 SEHNR and CDR2 FQNEAQ come from the germline V gene (reference sequence). Trimming cost V 6 bases and J 3 bases; bases outside gene matches: 7.

CDR3 in DNA: TGTGCCAGCAGTTTCGACAGCTACAATGAGCAGTTCTTC. This translates into CASSFDSYNEQFF. The chain recombines TRBV6-4 with TRBJ2-1, with D perhaps matching TRBD1 (5 bases). The germline CDR1 and CDR2 sequences are MRHNA and SNTAGT. Trimming pared 5 bases from V and 3 bases from J, leaving 8 bases between. CDR3 length equals 13 residues.

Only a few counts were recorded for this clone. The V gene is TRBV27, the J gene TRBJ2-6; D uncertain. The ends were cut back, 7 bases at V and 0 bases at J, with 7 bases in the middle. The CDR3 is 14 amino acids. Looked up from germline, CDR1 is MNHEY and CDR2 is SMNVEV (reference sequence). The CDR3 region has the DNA TGTGCCAGCACCTTGGGCTCTGGGGCCAACGTCCTGACTTTC. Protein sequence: CASTLGSGANVLTF.

CDR3 sequence reads: CASSLAGGYEQYF. For the CDR3, the DNA is TGTGCCAGCTCCTTAGCGGGGGGCTACGAGCAGTACTTC. The gene calls are TRBV27 and TRBJ2-7; the match to TRBD2 covers 10 bases. Trimming removed 8 bases from V and 3 bases from J; junction bases left unmatched: 4. The CDR3 is made up of 13 amino acids. Germline V lookup: CDR1 MNHEY, CDR2 SMNVEV (reference sequence).

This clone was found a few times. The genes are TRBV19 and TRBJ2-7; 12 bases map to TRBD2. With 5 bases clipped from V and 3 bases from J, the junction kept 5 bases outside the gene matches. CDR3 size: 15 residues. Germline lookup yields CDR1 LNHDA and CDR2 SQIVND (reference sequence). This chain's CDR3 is CASSPGTSGYYEQYF. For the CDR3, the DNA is TGTGCCAGTAGTCCTGGGACTAGCGGGTACTACGAGCAGTACTTC.